The rows below give T cell receptor beta chains drawn from one sample of a study of response to subunit inactivated influenza vaccine. TCRdb re-derived calls from the RT-PCR reads in MiXCR, one entry per CDR3 protein. The table has hundreds of thousands of distinct CDR3 sequences, roughly 8.2% seen once. Sequencing used PBMCs from blood, obtained about 24 months after vaccination. The source of these receptors is a man between 50 and 75 years old who received an inactivated influenza vaccine. Both conserved end residues are part of each CDR3. The D gene is left open where the match is weak.

D gene,J gene,V gene,CDR3 protein
TRBD2,TRBJ2-2,TRBV6-1,CASSRGVAGELFF
NA,TRBJ2-2,TRBV4-3,CASSQDLYRELFF
NA,TRBJ2-3,TRBV18,CASSPRVTDTQYF
NA,TRBJ2-1,TRBV11-1,CASSSLGSGPKSSEQFF
NA,TRBJ2-4,TRBV28,CASSPHPKNIQYF
NA,TRBJ2-1,TRBV27,CASSLGWDSYSGEQFF
TRBD2,TRBJ2-7,TRBV6-2/TRBV6-3,CASSSPKETSEVYF
NA,TRBJ2-1,TRBV7-2,CASSLLSYSYNEQFF
TRBD1,TRBJ2-1,TRBV20-1,CSASGDRGYNEQFF
NA,TRBJ2-1,TRBV15,CATSRDSLGCYNEQFF
NA,TRBJ1-4,TRBV4-3,CASSHGPSNEKLFF
NA,TRBJ2-7,TRBV11-2,CASSLASKSYEQYF
TRBD1,TRBJ2-1,TRBV20-1,CSAKHRQGLNEQFF
NA,TRBJ2-3,TRBV6-5,CASSSVIIGGTDTQYF
NA,TRBJ1-5,TRBV7-2,CASSFRAGQPQHF
NA,TRBJ1-2,TRBV15,CATSRVGDGYTF
NA,TRBJ2-1,TRBV18,CASSPLGGNEQFF
NA,TRBJ2-7,TRBV24-1,CATSDLSEQYF
NA,TRBJ1-5,TRBV7-9,CASSLASRNQPQHF
NA,TRBJ1-5,TRBV20-1,CSASRPGGAGNQPQHF
TRBD2,TRBJ2-1,TRBV4-3,CASSLRKRGPYNEQFF
TRBD2,TRBJ2-5,TRBV24-1,CATSDLPSLAGEETQYF